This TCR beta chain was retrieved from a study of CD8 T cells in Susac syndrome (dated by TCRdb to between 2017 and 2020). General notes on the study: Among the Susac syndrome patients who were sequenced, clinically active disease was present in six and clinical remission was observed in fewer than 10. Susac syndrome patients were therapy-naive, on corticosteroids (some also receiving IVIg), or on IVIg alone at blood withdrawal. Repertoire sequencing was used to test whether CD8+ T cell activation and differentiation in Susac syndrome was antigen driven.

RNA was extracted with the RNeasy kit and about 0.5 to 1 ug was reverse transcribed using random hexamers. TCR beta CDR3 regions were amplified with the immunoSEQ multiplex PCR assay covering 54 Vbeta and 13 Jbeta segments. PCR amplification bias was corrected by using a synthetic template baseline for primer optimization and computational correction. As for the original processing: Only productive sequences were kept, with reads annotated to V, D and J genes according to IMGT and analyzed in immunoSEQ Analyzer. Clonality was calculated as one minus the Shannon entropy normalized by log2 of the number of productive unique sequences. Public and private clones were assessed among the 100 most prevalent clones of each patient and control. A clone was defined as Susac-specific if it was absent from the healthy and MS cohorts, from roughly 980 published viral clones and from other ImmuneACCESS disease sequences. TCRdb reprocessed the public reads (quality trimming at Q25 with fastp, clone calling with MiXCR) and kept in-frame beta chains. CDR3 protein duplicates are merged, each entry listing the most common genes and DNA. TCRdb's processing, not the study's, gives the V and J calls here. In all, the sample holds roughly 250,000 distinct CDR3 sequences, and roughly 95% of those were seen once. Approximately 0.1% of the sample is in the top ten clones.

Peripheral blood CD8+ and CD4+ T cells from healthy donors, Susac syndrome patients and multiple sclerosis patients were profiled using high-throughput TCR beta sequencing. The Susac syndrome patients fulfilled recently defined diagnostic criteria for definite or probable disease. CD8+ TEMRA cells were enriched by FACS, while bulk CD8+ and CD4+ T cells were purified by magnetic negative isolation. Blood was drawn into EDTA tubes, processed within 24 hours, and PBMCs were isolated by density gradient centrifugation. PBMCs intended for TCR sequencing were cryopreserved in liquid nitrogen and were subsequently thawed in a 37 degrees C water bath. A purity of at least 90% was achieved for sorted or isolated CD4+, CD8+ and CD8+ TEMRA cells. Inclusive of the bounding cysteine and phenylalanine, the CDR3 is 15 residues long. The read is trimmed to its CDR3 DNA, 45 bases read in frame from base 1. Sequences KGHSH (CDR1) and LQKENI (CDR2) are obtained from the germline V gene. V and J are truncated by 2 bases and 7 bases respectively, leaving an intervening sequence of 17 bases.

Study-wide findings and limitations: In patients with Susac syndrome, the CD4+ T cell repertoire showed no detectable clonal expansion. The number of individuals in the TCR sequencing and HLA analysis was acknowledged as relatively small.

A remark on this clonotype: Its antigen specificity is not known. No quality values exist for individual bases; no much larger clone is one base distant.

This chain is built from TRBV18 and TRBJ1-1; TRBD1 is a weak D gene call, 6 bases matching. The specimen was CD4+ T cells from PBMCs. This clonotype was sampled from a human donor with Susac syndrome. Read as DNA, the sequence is TGTGCCAGCTCACCATCTTGGAAGGGACATAGTGAAGCTTTCTTT. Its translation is CASSPSWKGHSEAFF. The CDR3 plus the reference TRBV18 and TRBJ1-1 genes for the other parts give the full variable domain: NAGVMQNPRHLVRRRGQEARLRCSPMKGHSHVYWYRQLPEEGLKFMVYLQKENIIDESGMPKERFSAEFPKEGPSILRIQQVVRGDSAAYFCASSPSWKGHSEAFFGQGTRLTVV.